This TCR beta chain originates from a study of control samples from healthy donors and cancer patients. Germline lookup yields CDR1 SQVTM and CDR2 ANQGSEA. The CDR3 runs to 17 residues. The V gene end was trimmed by 5 bases and the J gene end by 0 bases; junction bases not matched to a gene: 6. The data were produced by immunoSEQ multiplex PCR, yet TCRdb's version contains in-frame clones alone and is incomplete. The sample carries over 120,000 clones, 85% to 95% recorded once. Specimen: PBMCs. The receptor's source is a man in his 60s with colorectal cancer. The chain carries TRBV29-1 and TRBJ2-2; 13 bases agree with TRBD2. The CDR3 coding sequence is TGCAGCGTTCGAGGACTAGCGGGGGCCCCGAACACCGGGGAGCTGTTTTTT. This sequence encodes CSVRGLAGAPNTGELFF.